The TCR beta chain described here comes from a study of metastatic and nonmetastatic thyroid tumors. Study-wide background: Malignant and benign thyroid patients had repertoires compared in peripheral blood and tumor or nodule tissue.

The table lists this clone with a few counts. TCRdb used MiXCR to call clones anew from the PCR reads. In the table there are 20,000 to 25,000 clones, 20% to 25% of which are singletons. V lost 5 bases to trimming and J lost 6 bases; unmatched junction nucleotides: 13. The germline V gene has CDR1 MDHEN and CDR2 SYDVKM. CDR3 size: 17 residues. Patients had received no treatment of any kind before thyroid surgery. The rearrangement uses TRBV28 and TRBJ1-6; 7 nucleotides match TRBD1. This TCR came from a female donor with papillary thyroid cancer or a benign thyroid nodule (not recorded which). Some clones in this sample may be carry-over from other donors' samples. Sequencing used tumor tissue. The CDR3 region is CASSTPTGITGNSPLHF. CDR3 sequence (DNA): TGTGCCAGCAGTACCCCGACAGGGATAACTGGTAATTCACCCCTCCACTTT.